The TCR beta chain described here comes from a study of blood T cell repertoires in COVID-19. Study information: From the United States, Italy and Spain came samples of acute and convalescent COVID-19.

With 8 bases removed from V and 5 bases from J, the gap between germline ends came to 24 bases. CDR1 is MDHEN and CDR2 is SYDVKM in the germline V gene. The CDR3 spans 16 residues. Original handling: Amplification of reference gene primers was used by the study to estimate nucleated cell counts. The protocol was immunoSEQ multiplex PCR, while the TCRdb copy is restricted to in-frame clones and leaves out a portion. That table is the source of V, J and clone size, and D and trimming were worked out from the DNA. The sample lists tens of thousands of clones; approximately 90% were seen once. This clone showed up just once.

The sequence derives from a man aged 55 to 70 with acute or convalescent COVID-19. V is TRBV28 and J is TRBJ2-5, with a weak D call TRBD1 (5 bases). The specimen was peripheral blood. CDR3 protein: CASGAPNRWARETQYF. CDR3 DNA: TGTGCCAGCGGGGCTCCCAATAGATGGGCTAGGGAGACCCAGTACTTC.